Listed below are T cell receptor beta chains from one sample, sequenced in a study of molecular identifiers for immune sequencing clone quantification. A single record per CDR3 protein comes from TCRdb applying MiXCR to the PCR reads. The top ten hold 0.65% to 0.95% of the sample, which has around 460,000 distinct CDR3 sequences, about 20% seen once. Sequenced sample: naive CD8+ T cells from blood, with Jurkat cell RNA spiked in. These receptors came from a human donor in good health. Some libraries in this study had Jurkat cell RNA spiked in. CDR3s include the opening cysteine and the closing phenylalanine or tryptophan.

v_call cdr3_aa
TRBV5-3 CASSERDRETDTQYF
TRBV19 CASTPGQANYGYTF
TRBV9 CASSVGLAAYNEQFF
TRBV30 CAWSDLAVEAFF
TRBV19 CASSIDLGTPGTDTQYF
TRBV7-9 CASSIHGSNQPQHF
TRBV12-3/TRBV12-4 CASSSMVGSEQFF
TRBV19 CGSGAHSSTDTQYF
TRBV27 CASSLYRGVNEKLFF
TRBV4-1 CASSQEATPETQYF
TRBV6-2/TRBV6-3 CASSLCFAGELFF
TRBV12-3/TRBV12-4 CASSPPPQQVSYEQYF
TRBV6-5 CASSYSGRETNTEAFF
TRBV7-9 CASSPEPGLAEHTDTQYF
TRBV4-1 CASGEQYSGNTIYF
TRBV11-2 CASSLEASGSTDTQYF
TRBV7-9 CASSSLLSPEQYF
TRBV7-2 CASSFPLTSGGTYNEQFF
TRBV28 CASSFMGQQSF
TRBV5-6 CASSPSWGTGNTIYF
TRBV6-5 CASSLYRYTDTQYF
TRBV24-1 CATSDLTIPYEQYF
TRBV6-2/TRBV6-3 CASSYLARLDRETQYF
TRBV19 CASSIGPAYEQYF
TRBV24-1 CATSDLAGLSYNEQFF
TRBV4-1 CASSHQAGEYEQYF
TRBV29-1 CSSTGISYNEQFF
TRBV28 CASSPRVYEQYF
TRBV29-1 CSAGTYEQYF
TRBV9 CASSAGTGPFPLHF
TRBV5-1 CASRGAGLDDEQYF
TRBV5-4 CASSHNTGELFF
TRBV3-1 CASSQDLNRGEAFF
TRBV5-4 CASSQDRGTGNTIYF
TRBV27 CASSYQADGTEAFF
TRBV7-6 CASSATGYSSYNSPLHF
TRBV4-1 CASSQVLRSTDTQYF
TRBV7-7 CASSQVLGEETQYF